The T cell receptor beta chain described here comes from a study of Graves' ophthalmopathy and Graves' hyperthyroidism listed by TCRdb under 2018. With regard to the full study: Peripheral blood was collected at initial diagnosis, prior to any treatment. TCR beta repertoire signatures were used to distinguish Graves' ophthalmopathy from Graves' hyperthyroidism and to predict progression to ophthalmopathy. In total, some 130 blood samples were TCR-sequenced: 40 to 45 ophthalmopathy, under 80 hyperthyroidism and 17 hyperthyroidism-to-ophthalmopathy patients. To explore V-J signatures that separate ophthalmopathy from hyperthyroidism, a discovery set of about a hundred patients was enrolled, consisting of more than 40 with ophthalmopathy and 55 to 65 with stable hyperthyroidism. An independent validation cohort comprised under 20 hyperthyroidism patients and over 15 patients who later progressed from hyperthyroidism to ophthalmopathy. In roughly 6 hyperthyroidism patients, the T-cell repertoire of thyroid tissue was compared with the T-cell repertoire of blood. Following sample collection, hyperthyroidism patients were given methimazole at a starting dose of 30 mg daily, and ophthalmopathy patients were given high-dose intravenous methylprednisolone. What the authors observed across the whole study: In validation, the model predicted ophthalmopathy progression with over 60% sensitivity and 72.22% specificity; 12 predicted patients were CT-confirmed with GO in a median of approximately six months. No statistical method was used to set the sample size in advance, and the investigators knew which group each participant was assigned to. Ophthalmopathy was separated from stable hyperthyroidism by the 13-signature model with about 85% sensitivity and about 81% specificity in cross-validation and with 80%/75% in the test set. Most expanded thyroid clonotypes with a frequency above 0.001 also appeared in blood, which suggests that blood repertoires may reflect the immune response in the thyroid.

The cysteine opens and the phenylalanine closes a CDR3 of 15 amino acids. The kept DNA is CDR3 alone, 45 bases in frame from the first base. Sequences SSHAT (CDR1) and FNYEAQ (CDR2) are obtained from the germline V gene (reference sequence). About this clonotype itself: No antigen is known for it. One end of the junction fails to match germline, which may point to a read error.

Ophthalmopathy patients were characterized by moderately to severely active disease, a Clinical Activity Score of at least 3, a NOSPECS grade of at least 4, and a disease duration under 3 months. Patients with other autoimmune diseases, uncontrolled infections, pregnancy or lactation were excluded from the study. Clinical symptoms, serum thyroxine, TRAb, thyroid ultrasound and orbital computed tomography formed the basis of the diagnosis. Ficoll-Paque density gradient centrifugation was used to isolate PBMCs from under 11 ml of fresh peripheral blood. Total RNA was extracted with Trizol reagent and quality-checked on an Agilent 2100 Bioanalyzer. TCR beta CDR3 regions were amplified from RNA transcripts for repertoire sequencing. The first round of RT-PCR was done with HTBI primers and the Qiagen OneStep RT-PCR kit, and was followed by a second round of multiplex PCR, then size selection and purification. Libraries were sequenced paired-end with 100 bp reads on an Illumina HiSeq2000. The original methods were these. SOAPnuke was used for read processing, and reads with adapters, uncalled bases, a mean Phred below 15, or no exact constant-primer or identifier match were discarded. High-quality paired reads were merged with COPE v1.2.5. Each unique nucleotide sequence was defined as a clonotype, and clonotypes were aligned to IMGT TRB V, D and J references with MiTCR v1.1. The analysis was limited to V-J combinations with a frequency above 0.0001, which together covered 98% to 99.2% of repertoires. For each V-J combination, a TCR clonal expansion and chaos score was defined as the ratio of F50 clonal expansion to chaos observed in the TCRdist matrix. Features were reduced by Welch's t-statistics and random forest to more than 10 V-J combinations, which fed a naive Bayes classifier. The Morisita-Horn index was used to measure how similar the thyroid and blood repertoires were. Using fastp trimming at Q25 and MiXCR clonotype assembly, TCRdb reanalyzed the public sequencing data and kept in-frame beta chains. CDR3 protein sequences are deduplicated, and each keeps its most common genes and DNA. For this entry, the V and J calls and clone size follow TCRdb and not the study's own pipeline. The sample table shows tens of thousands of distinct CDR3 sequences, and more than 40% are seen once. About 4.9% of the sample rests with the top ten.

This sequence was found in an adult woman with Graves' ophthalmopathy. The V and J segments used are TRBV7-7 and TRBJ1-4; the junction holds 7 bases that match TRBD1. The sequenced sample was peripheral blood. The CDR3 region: CASSLTGASNEKLFF. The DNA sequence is TGTGCTAGCAGCTTAACAGGGGCCTCTAATGAAAAACTGTTTTTT.